These 30 T cell receptor beta chains came from one sample sequenced in a study of response to subunit inactivated influenza vaccine. TCRdb ran MiXCR on the RT-PCR reads and lists one entry per CDR3 protein. Among under 550,000 distinct CDR3 sequences, roughly 7.6% were seen once, and the ten largest hold about an eighth. This specimen was PBMCs from blood, taken less than 30 months after vaccination. These receptors all come from a man aged 50-75 years who received an inactivated influenza vaccine.

This clonotype occurred a few times. This sequence joins TRBV20-1 and TRBJ1-2; 7 positions agree with TRBD1. This CDR3 has 14 amino acids. The V gene's germline CDR1 is DFQATT and CDR2 SNEGSKA (reference sequence). Losses at the gene ends were 5 bases for V and 4 bases for J; bases not matched to a gene: 10. CDR3 in DNA: TGCAGTGCTGATCTACAGGGGCCATCCTATGGCTACACCTTC. Its protein product is CSADLQGPSYGYTF.

The chain has TRBV4-2 and TRBJ2-3; D not certain. The CDR3 sequence is 14 residues long. Germline CDR1 LGHNA, CDR2 YNFKEQ. Trimming stripped 5 bases from V and 10 bases from J, with 19 bases between. The CDR3 here is CASSYTVRSRPQYF. The DNA of the CDR3 is TGTGCCAGCAGCTATACGGTGCGGTCCCGGCCGCAGTATTTT.

The chain is built from TRBV19 and TRBJ2-5, with 8 bases fitting TRBD1. V lost 3 bases, J lost 5 bases, and 2 bases stayed unmatched. CDR3 length: 13 residues. From germline, CDR1 is LNHDA and CDR2 SQIVND (reference sequence). The CDR3 here is CASSIRGRETQYF. DNA for the CDR3: TGTGCCAGTAGTATCAGGGGGCGGGAGACCCAGTACTTC.

In its sample, this clonotype was seen many times. This chain links TRBV5-6 with TRBJ2-2; 9 nucleotides line up with TRBD1. Losses at the gene ends were 4 bases for V and 8 bases for J; bases not matched to a gene: 12. The CDR3 loop spans 16 amino acids. Germline assignment: CDR1 SGHDT and CDR2 YYEEEE. The CDR3 nucleotides are TGTGCCAGCAGCGGAGCACAGGGGGCGCTCAAGGGGGAGCTGTTTTTT. Translation gives CASSGAQGALKGELFF.

This clonotype was seen a few times. J is TRBJ2-3 and V is TRBV9; TRBD2 aligns across 9 bases. CDR1 is SGDLS, CDR2 YYNGEE, per germline. The CDR3 runs 17 residues. V lost 0 bases, J lost 0 bases, and 5 bases stayed unmatched. CDR3 protein: CASSVAFTSGSTDTQYF. In DNA, the CDR3 is TGTGCCAGCAGCGTAGCCTTCACTAGCGGGAGCACAGATACGCAGTATTTT.

This clonotype came up a few times. V is TRBV19 and J is TRBJ2-7, with D possibly matching TRBD2 (5 bases). The CDR3 length is 15 residues. The germline CDR1 and CDR2 sequences are LNHDA and SQIVND (reference sequence). The V gene lost 1 base and the J gene lost 0 bases, with 10 bases spanning the gap. The CDR3 region has the DNA TGTGCCAGTAGTATAGGGAGCCGGGGCTCCTACGAGCAGTACTTC. Translation: CASSIGSRGSYEQYF.

The CDR3 protein is CASSTVRPTIRANYGYTF. DNA for the CDR3: TGTGCCAGCAGTACCGTACGTCCGACAATTCGGGCGAACTATGGCTACACCTTC. This sequence joins TRBV12-3 or TRBV12-4 and TRBJ1-2; D unclear. The V end lost 5 bases, the J end lost 2 bases, and 24 bases lay between the germline ends. CDR3 length equals 18 residues.

This clonotype was seen a handful of times. This chain links TRBV24-1 with TRBJ1-6; D is ambiguous. CDR3 length equals 15 residues. Trimming stripped 8 bases from V and 1 base from J, with 11 bases between. CDR1 and CDR2 from the germline V gene are KGHDR and SFDVKD. CDR3 loop: CATIVKVSYNSPLHF. The DNA of the CDR3 is TGTGCCACCATCGTCAAGGTTTCCTATAATTCACCCCTCCACTTT.

The CDR3 is CASIRGRNYGYTF. CDR3 in DNA: TGTGCCAGCATCCGAGGGAGGAACTATGGCTACACCTTC. The gene calls are TRBV12-3 or TRBV12-4 and TRBJ1-2, with D unresolved. Between the trimmed V and J ends, which lost 7 bases and 2 bases, there was a span of 11 bases. This CDR3 is built from 13 residues.

This clonotype occurred a few times. The chain couples TRBV20-1 to TRBJ2-4, with D possibly matching TRBD2 (6 bases). The CDR3 extends over 14 amino acids. V lost 1 base, J lost 0 bases, and 7 bases lay in between. Germline loops: CDR1 DFQATT, CDR2 SNEGSKA (reference sequence). Here the CDR3 reads CSARVEGAKNIQYF. The CDR3 DNA follows: TGCAGTGCTAGAGTGGAGGGAGCCAAAAACATTCAGTACTTC.

V gene TRBV4-2 combines with J gene TRBJ2-2; 7 bases are a match to TRBD1. The CDR3 length is 17 residues. The germline gives CDR1 LGHNA, CDR2 YNFKEQ. The J segment lost 1 base and the V segment lost 1 base, leaving 6 bases of the junction unmatched. The CDR3 bases are TGTGCCAGCAGCCAAGGAACTTGGACAGGGAACACCGGGGAGCTGTTTTTT. This sequence encodes CASSQGTWTGNTGELFF.

This clonotype has more than one count but fewer than ten. The chain couples TRBV3-1 to TRBJ2-5; 9 bases are a match to TRBD1. The length of the CDR3 is 15 residues. Per the germline V gene, CDR1 is LGHDT and CDR2 is YNNKEL (reference sequence). Unmatched junction bases numbered 12, after V lost 8 bases and J lost 5 bases. CDR3 sequence: CASSLGTGSGETQYF. CDR3 coding DNA: TGTGCCAGCTCCTTGGGGACAGGGAGTGGGGAGACCCAGTACTTC.

With regard to this clonotype: A much larger clone is a single base away; this may be a read error. The rearrangement joins TRBV7-2 to TRBJ2-3; no clear D. V gave up 1 base and J gave up 1 base, with 6 bases separating them. Germline V lookup: CDR1 SGHTA, CDR2 FQGNSA. The CDR3 has 14 amino acids. The CDR3 reads CASSLVGRTDTQYF. CDR3 nucleotide sequence: TGTGCCAGCAGCTTAGTGGGCCGCACAGATACGCAGTATTTT. The full variable domain, with the rest looked up from reference TRBV7-2 and TRBJ2-3, is GAGVSQSPSNKVTEKGKDVELRCDPISGHTALYWYRQSLGQGLEFLIYFQGNSAPDKSGLPSDRFSAERTGGSVSTLTIQRTQQEDSAVYLCASSLVGRTDTQYFGPGTRLTVL.

This clonotype was seen only a few times. The chain combines TRBV2 with TRBJ1-5, with a possible D match to TRBD1 (5 bases). Trimming stripped 6 bases from V and 2 bases from J, with 11 bases between. CDR3 length equals 14 residues. Per germline, CDR1 SNHLY and CDR2 FYNNEI. The CDR3 DNA reads as TGTGCCAGCAGCACCACCAGGGGCAATCAGCCCCAGCATTTT. Amino acids: CASSTTRGNQPQHF. The full variable domain, rest sourced from reference TRBV2 and TRBJ1-5, is EPEVTQTPSHQVTQMGQEVILRCVPISNHLYFYWYRQILGQKVEFLVSFYNNEISEKSEIFDDQFSVERPDGSNFTLKIRSTKLEDSAMYFCASSTTRGNQPQHFGDGTRLSIL.

The table lists this clonotype with many counts. The CDR3 sequence is CASRTGGTGELFF. The CDR3 DNA follows: TGTGCCAGCAGGACAGGGGGAACCGGGGAGCTGTTTTTT. This sequence joins TRBV2 and TRBJ2-2; 9 bases fit TRBD1. The ends lost 6 bases at V and 5 bases at J; junction bases unmatched: 1. Germline CDR1 is SNHLY and CDR2 is FYNNEI. The CDR3 covers 13 residues.

This clonotype occurred a few times. The rearrangement joins TRBV7-3 to TRBJ2-2; the D is unclear. The CDR3 runs 15 residues. V lost 5 bases, J lost 4 bases, and 14 bases lay in between. In germline, CDR1 is SGHTA, CDR2 FQGTGA. In DNA form, the CDR3 reads TGTGCCAGCAGCCCTCGGGCCGACTTCACCGGGGAGCTGTTTTTT. Its protein product is CASSPRADFTGELFF.

This clonotype was seen a handful of times. The chain is built from TRBV6-2 or TRBV6-3 and TRBJ2-4; unclear D gene. Trimming stripped 0 bases from V and 1 base from J, with 25 bases between. This CDR3 is 21 amino acids long. Germline V gene sequence: CDR1 MNHEY, CDR2 SVGEGT. The CDR3 region has the DNA TGTGCCAGCAGTTACTCGATGGGCCCCGAGGACCAACCTGCGGCCAAAAACATTCAGTACTTC. Translation: CASSYSMGPEDQPAAKNIQYF.

There are many counts of this clonotype. The CDR3, as DNA: TGCAGTGCCCCCCGGAGGTCCGACACTGAAGCTTTCTTT. Translation: CSAPRRSDTEAFF. The V call is TRBV20-1, the J call TRBJ1-1; the D is unclear. The CDR3 sequence is 13 residues long. Germline CDR1 DFQATT, CDR2 SNEGSKA (reference sequence). Between the trimmed V and J ends, which lost 6 bases and 3 bases, there was a span of 14 bases.

This clonotype has at least ten counts. The chain joins TRBV20-1 to TRBJ2-7, with TRBD1 as a possible D gene (5 bases). Trimming took 1 base from V and 0 from J, leaving 10 bases between them. Germline CDR1 and CDR2: DFQATT and SNEGSKA (reference sequence). CDR3 length equals 14 residues. As DNA, the CDR3 is TGCAGTGCTAGAGGACAGCGTATCTCCTACGAGCAGTACTTC. This gives the protein CSARGQRISYEQYF.

The chain couples TRBV12-3 or TRBV12-4 to TRBJ2-7, with 11 nucleotides matching TRBD2. The CDR3 has 17 residues. Trimming at V came to 3 bases and at J to 6 bases, leaving 13 bases not matched to a gene. The CDR3 protein is CASSFNSGGASVCEQYF. CDR3 nucleotides: TGTGCCAGCAGTTTTAATAGCGGGGGGGCCTCTGTCTGCGAGCAGTACTTC.

The genes are TRBV4-1 and TRBJ2-1, with TRBD2 as a possible D gene (6 bases). CDR3 length: 15 residues. Germline V CDR1 and CDR2: MGHRA, YSYEKL. Between the trimmed V and J ends, which lost 2 bases and 7 bases, there was a span of 15 bases. The CDR3 sequence is CASSQWGGEWNEQFF. CDR3 DNA sequence: TGCGCCAGCAGCCAATGGGGCGGGGAGTGGAATGAGCAGTTCTTC.

This clonotype occurred many times. The rearrangement joins TRBV6-2 or TRBV6-3 to TRBJ2-2; D not certain. Trimming took off 0 bases at V and 9 bases at J, with 8 bases between the two ends. Germline V lookup: CDR1 MNHEY, CDR2 SVGEGT. The CDR3 has 13 residues. CDR3: CASSYSRFRELFF. Written as DNA, the CDR3 is TGTGCCAGCAGTTACTCCCGGTTCAGGGAGCTGTTTTTT.

The chain combines TRBV12-3 or TRBV12-4 with TRBJ1-5; perhaps TRBD1 as D (5 bases). Trimming removed 6 bases at V and 6 bases at J, with 15 bases between. CDR3 size: 14 residues. The CDR3 loop is CASRETGLSQPQHF. The CDR3 DNA is TGTGCCAGCAGGGAGACGGGACTCAGTCAGCCCCAGCATTTT.

This clonotype was observed a handful of times. This rearrangement joins TRBV6-5 to TRBJ2-2; 7 nucleotides align to TRBD2. The CDR3 has 16 residues. Per the germline V gene, CDR1 is MNHEY and CDR2 is SVGAGI. The ends lost 4 bases at V and 4 bases at J; junction bases unmatched: 9. In nucleotides, the CDR3 is TGTGCCAGCAGTTCCCCCTTGGGACTATCCACCGGGGAGCTGTTTTTT. This encodes CASSSPLGLSTGELFF.

This clonotype was found many times. The J gene is TRBJ2-3, the V gene TRBV4-2, with 9 bases matching TRBD2. The CDR3 consists of 23 residues. J gave up 2 bases and V 0 bases, and 24 bases lay outside the gene matches. Germline V lookup: CDR1 LGHNA, CDR2 YNFKEQ. As DNA, the CDR3 is TGTGCCAGCAGCCAAGAGCCCAGCGGGGGGCGCCGAGGGCCCTCGGGATCCACAGATACGCAGTATTTT. Protein product: CASSQEPSGGRRGPSGSTDTQYF.

The chain is built from TRBV4-2 and TRBJ2-2, with a weak D call TRBD1 (6 bases). CDR1 is LGHNA and CDR2 is YNFKEQ in the germline V gene. This CDR3 contains 19 residues. V lost 3 bases to trimming and J lost 1 base, with 21 bases between them. In DNA, the CDR3 is TGTGCCAGCAGCCAGTCCTTTTTTGCAGGGGTCAAGAACACCGGGGAGCTGTTTTTT. This gives the protein CASSQSFFAGVKNTGELFF.

This clonotype has a count of ten or more. This chain uses TRBV28 with TRBJ2-1; 9 nucleotides match TRBD2. Trimming at V came to 4 bases and at J to 8 bases, leaving 12 bases not matched to a gene. In germline, CDR1 is MDHEN, CDR2 SYDVKM. The CDR3 is made up of 16 amino acids. CDR3: CASSSMVAGGLDEQFF. Written as DNA, the CDR3 is TGTGCCAGCAGTTCTATGGTGGCGGGAGGGTTGGATGAGCAGTTCTTC.

This clonotype came up many times. This chain joins TRBV20-1 and TRBJ2-3, with 9 bases aligning to TRBD2. This CDR3 is built from 15 residues. The V gene's germline CDR1 is DFQATT and CDR2 SNEGSKA (reference sequence). V shed 3 bases and J 5 bases; nucleotides not matched to a gene: 9. CDR3 DNA sequence: TGCAGTGCTAGGGCGTCTAGCGGGATCGAAGATACGCAGTATTTT. Translation: CSARASSGIEDTQYF.

This clonotype was seen only a few times. V gene TRBV18 combines with J gene TRBJ2-2; 11 bases match TRBD2. Germline-derived CDR1 and CDR2 are KGHSH and LQKENI. This CDR3 is 15 amino acids long. V shed 5 bases, J shed 6 bases, and the junction held 5 bases outside the gene matches. CDR3 protein: CASSETSGAAGELFF. The DNA of the CDR3 is TGTGCCAGCTCAGAGACTAGCGGGGCCGCCGGGGAGCTGTTTTTT.

This clonotype turned up a few times. The genes are TRBV7-9 and TRBJ2-1; D remains unclear. The CDR3 is made up of 15 amino acids. Trimming left V 5 bases short and J 6 bases short, with 17 bases between. CDR1 is SEHNR, CDR2 FQNEAQ, per germline (reference sequence). CDR3 coding DNA: TGTGCCAGCAGCCAGCAGAAGGGTTTTATCAATGAGCAGTTCTTC. Translated, it gives CASSQQKGFINEQFF.